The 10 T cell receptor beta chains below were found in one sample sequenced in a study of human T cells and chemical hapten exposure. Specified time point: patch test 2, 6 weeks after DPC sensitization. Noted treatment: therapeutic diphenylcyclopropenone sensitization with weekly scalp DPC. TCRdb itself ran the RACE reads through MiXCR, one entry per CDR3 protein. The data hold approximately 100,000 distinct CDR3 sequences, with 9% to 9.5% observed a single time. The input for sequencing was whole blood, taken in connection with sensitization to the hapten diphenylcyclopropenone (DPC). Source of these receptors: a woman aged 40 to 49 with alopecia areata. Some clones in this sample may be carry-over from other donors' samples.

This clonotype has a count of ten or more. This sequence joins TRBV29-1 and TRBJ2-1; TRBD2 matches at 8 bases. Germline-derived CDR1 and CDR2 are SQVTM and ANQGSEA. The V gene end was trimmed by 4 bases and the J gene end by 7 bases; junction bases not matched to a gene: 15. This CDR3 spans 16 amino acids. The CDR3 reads CSVGGEGGRGRNEQFF. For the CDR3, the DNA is TGCAGCGTTGGGGGTGAGGGGGGCCGCGGGAGGAATGAGCAGTTCTTC.

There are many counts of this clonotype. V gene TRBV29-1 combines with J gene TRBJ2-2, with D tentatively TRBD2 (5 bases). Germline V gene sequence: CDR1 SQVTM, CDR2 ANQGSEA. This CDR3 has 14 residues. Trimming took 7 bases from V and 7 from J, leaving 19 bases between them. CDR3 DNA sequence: TGCAGCGCCAAGAAATTGGAGGTAGTCGGGGAGCTGTTTTTT. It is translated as CSAKKLEVVGELFF.

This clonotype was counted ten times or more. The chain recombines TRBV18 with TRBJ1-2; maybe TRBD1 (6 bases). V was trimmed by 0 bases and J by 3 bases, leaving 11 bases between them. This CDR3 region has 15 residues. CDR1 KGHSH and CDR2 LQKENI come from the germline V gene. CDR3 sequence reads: CASSPPHGGHYGYTF. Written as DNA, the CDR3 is TGTGCCAGCTCACCACCTCATGGGGGCCACTATGGCTACACCTTC.

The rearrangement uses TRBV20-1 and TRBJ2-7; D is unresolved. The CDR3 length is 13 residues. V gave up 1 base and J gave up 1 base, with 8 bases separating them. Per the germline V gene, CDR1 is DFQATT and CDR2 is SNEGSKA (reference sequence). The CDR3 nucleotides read TGCAGTGCTAGAGGTTCCGAATCCTACGAGCAGTACTTC. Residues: CSARGSESYEQYF.

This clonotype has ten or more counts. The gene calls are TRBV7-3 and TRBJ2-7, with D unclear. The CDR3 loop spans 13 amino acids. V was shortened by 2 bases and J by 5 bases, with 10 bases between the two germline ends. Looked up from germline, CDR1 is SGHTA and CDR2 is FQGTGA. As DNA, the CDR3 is TGTGCCAGCAGCTTATATGGACGCCACGAGCAGTACTTC. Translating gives CASSLYGRHEQYF.

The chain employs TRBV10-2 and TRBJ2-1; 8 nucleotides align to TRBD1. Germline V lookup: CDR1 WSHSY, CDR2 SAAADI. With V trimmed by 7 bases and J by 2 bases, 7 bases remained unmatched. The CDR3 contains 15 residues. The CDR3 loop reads CASMVGQGAYNEQFF. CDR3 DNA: TGCGCCAGCATGGTTGGACAGGGTGCCTACAATGAGCAGTTCTTC.

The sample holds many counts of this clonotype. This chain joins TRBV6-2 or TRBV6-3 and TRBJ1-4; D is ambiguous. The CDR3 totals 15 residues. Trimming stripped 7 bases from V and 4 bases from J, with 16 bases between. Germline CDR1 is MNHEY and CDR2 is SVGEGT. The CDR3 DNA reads TGTGCCAGCAATAAAGGTCCGCGGAGTAATGAAAAACTGTTTTTT. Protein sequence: CASNKGPRSNEKLFF.

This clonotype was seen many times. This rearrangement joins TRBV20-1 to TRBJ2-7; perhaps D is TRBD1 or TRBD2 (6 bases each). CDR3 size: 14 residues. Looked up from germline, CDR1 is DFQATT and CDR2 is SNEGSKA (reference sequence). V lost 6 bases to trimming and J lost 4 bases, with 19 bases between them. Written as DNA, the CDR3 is TGCAGTGCCCGAATGGGGGGCCGGCTATACGAGCAGTACTTC. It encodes CSARMGGRLYEQYF.

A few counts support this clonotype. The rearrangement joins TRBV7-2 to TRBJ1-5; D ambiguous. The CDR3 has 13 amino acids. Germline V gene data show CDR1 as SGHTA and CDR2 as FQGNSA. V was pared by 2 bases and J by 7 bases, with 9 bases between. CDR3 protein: CASSLSSLQPQHF. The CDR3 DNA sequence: TGTGCCAGCAGCTTATCAAGTTTGCAGCCCCAGCATTTT. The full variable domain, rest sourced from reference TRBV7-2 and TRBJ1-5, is GAGVSQSPSNKVTEKGKDVELRCDPISGHTALYWYRQSLGQGLEFLIYFQGNSAPDKSGLPSDRFSAERTGGSVSTLTIQRTQQEDSAVYLCASSLSSLQPQHFGDGTRLSIL.

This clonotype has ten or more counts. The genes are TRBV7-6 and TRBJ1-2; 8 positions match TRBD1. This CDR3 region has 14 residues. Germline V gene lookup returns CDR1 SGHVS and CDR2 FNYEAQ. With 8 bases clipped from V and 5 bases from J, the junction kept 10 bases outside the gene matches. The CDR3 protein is CASGAPDRVYGYTF. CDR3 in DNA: TGTGCCAGCGGCGCACCGGACAGGGTTTATGGCTACACCTTC. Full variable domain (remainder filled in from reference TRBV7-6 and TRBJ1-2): GAGVSQSPRYKVTKRGQDVALRCDPISGHVSLYWYRQALGQGPEFLTYFNYEAQQDKSGLPNDRFSAERPEGSISTLTIQRTEQRDSAMYRCASGAPDRVYGYTFGSGTRLTVV.